The entry below gives a single T cell receptor (beta chain) sequence along with its context. Per the study methods: Amplification of reference gene primers provided the estimated nucleated cell counts. The method was immunoSEQ multiplex PCR; TCRdb's version includes in-frame clones alone and lacks a portion of them. The V and J calls and clone size come from that table; D and trimming were worked out from the DNA. The table has 300,000 or so clones, roughly nine tenths seen once. The sample belongs to a study of blood T cell repertoires in COVID-19. Study-wide context: COVID-19 samples from acute and convalescent phases originated in the United States, Italy and Spain. PBMCs, B-cell-depleted T cells, or T cells were the source of the cDNA or gDNA that made up the material.

While infection was still active, Seattle patients were enrolled and then followed longitudinally. The sequence came from a woman between 25 and 40 years old with COVID-19, enrolled during active disease. Sample: peripheral blood.

The CDR3 spells CASRDRGYEQYF. DNA for the CDR3: TGTGCCAGCCGGGACAGGGGGTACGAGCAGTACTTC. This chain links TRBV27 with TRBJ2-7, with 11 positions matching TRBD1. Germline CDR1 MNHEY, CDR2 SMNVEV (reference sequence). After removal of 8 bases from V and 4 bases from J, the junction contained 1 base not matched to a gene. This CDR3 is built from 12 residues.